This section outlines one T cell receptor beta chain sequence together with its context. Antigen specificity is unknown. Together with a sample-barcoded 5' primer, a J-beta primer mix was included in a second PCR lasting about 7 to 11 cycles. Using its own MiXCR run on the 5' RACE reads, TCRdb lists one record per CDR3 protein. The table records over a million distinct CDR3 sequences, approximately 63% of them present only once. These data belong to a study of blood T cells in healthy people across ages. Overall study findings and caveats: Underestimates were what the diversity estimates from one million T cells were considered to be.

Germline V gene sequence: CDR1 DFQATT, CDR2 SNEGSKA (reference sequence). The CDR3 covers 14 residues. J lost 7 bases, V lost 6 bases, and 9 bases had no gene match. Material: blood. The clonotype was recovered from a man younger than 35 in good health. The rearrangement uses TRBV20-1 and TRBJ2-2; 9 nucleotides align to TRBD1. The chain's CDR3 is CSAPRDREDGELFF. CDR3 bases: TGCAGTGCCCCCCGGGACAGGGAGGACGGGGAGCTGTTTTTT.